The next 21 T cell receptor beta chains were all read from a single sample in a study of response to subunit inactivated influenza vaccine. TCRdb ran MiXCR on the RT-PCR reads and lists one entry per CDR3 protein. The table includes roughly 500,000 distinct CDR3 sequences, roughly 23% detected once. The sample in question was CD4+ T cells sorted from PBMCs, obtained 4 to 6 days after vaccination. These receptors were taken from a man aged 45-60 years who received an inactivated influenza vaccine.

V is TRBV7-8 and J is TRBJ2-7; 7 positions match TRBD1. The V and J ends lost 6 bases and 4 bases, in that order; junction bases with no gene match: 12. Germline CDR1 reads SGHVS; CDR2 reads FQNEAQ. The CDR3 is 15 residues long. CDR3 sequence reads: CASSQDWTGRYEQYF. The CDR3 DNA follows: TGTGCCAGCAGTCAAGATTGGACAGGCCGATACGAGCAGTACTTC.

This chain uses TRBV9 with TRBJ2-2, with TRBD2 matching 7 bases. The CDR3 sequence is 15 residues long. CDR1 and CDR2 (germline): SGDLS, YYNGEE. The junction had 8 bases not matched to a gene; V was cut back by 2 bases and J by 7 bases. CDR3 residues: CASSVGLVAIGELFF. CDR3 DNA: TGTGCCAGCAGCGTCGGACTAGTGGCCATCGGGGAGCTGTTTTTT.

There are a few counts of this clonotype. This rearrangement joins TRBV10-3 to TRBJ1-1; possible D gene TRBD1, 5 bases. This CDR3 contains 13 residues. Germline V gives CDR1 ENHRY, CDR2 SYGVKD. Trimming stripped 4 bases from V and 1 base from J, with 7 bases between. The CDR3 nucleotides read TGTGCCATCAGTGCGACAGAGAACACTGAAGCTTTCTTT. It specifies CAISATENTEAFF.

This chain joins TRBV28 and TRBJ2-7; no clear D. The CDR3 extends over 14 amino acids. Germline-derived CDR1 and CDR2 are MDHEN and SYDVKM. The V gene lost 0 bases and the J gene lost 4 bases, with 10 bases spanning the gap. This CDR3 reads CASSLWDRAYEQYF. DNA of the CDR3: TGTGCCAGCAGTTTATGGGACCGAGCATACGAGCAGTACTTC.

This clonotype was observed a handful of times. The rearrangement uses TRBV12-3 or TRBV12-4 and TRBJ2-1, with 9 bases fitting TRBD1. The CDR3 runs to 15 residues. The junction had 10 bases not matched to a gene; V was cut back by 6 bases and J by 7 bases. CDR3 loop: CASRTTGGAGNEQFF. CDR3 nucleotide sequence: TGTGCCAGCAGGACCACAGGGGGCGCAGGAAATGAGCAGTTCTTC.

This clonotype was detected a few times. J is TRBJ2-3 and V is TRBV20-1; 8 bases are shared with TRBD1. This CDR3 has 16 amino acids. V was clipped by 0 bases and J by 3 bases; unmatched bases: 8. Per germline, CDR1 DFQATT and CDR2 SNEGSKA (reference sequence). The chain's CDR3 is CSARDLGQGGTDTQYF. The CDR3 DNA reads TGCAGTGCTAGAGATCTAGGACAGGGTGGGACAGATACGCAGTATTTT.

This clonotype has just a few counts. The J gene is TRBJ2-1, the V gene TRBV29-1, with 8 bases identical to TRBD1. Trimming cost V 4 bases and J 8 bases; bases outside gene matches: 13. In germline, CDR1 is SQVTM, CDR2 ANQGSEA. This CDR3 is built from 15 residues. The CDR3 DNA sequence: TGCAGCGTTGGGGAACAGGGGGGATTTTTCGATGAGCAGTTCTTC. Translating it yields CSVGEQGGFFDEQFF.

This clonotype was picked up many times. The rearrangement links TRBV29-1 to TRBJ1-1; maybe TRBD1 (6 bases). Trimming left V 4 bases short and J 1 base short, with 13 bases between. CDR1 is SQVTM and CDR2 is ANQGSEA in the germline V gene. The CDR3 runs 14 residues. The CDR3 sequence is CSVAREGGNTEAFF. The CDR3 DNA is TGCAGCGTTGCCCGGGAAGGGGGGAACACTGAAGCTTTCTTT.

This clonotype turned up a few times. This rearrangement joins TRBV20-1 to TRBJ2-7; 8 nucleotides agree with TRBD1. This CDR3 comprises 14 residues. CDR1 DFQATT and CDR2 SNEGSKA come from the germline V gene (reference sequence). Losses at the gene ends were 4 bases for V and 5 bases for J; bases not matched to a gene: 10. The CDR3 region is CSAKGQGGAHEQYF. In DNA, the CDR3 is TGCAGTGCTAAAGGACAGGGCGGGGCCCACGAGCAGTACTTC.

The chain is built from TRBV20-1 and TRBJ2-4, with 15 bases fitting TRBD2. Looked up from germline, CDR1 is DFQATT and CDR2 is SNEGSKA (reference sequence). The CDR3 is 17 amino acids. V lost 4 bases, J lost 3 bases, and 7 bases stayed unmatched. DNA for the CDR3: TGCAGTGCTAAGGGACTAGCGGGAGGCAACGTCAAAAACATTCAGTACTTC. This translates into CSAKGLAGGNVKNIQYF.

J is TRBJ1-1 and V is TRBV9, with no clear D. The CDR3 spans 14 residues. Trimming stripped 1 base from V and 4 bases from J, with 11 bases between. Germline V gives CDR1 SGDLS, CDR2 YYNGEE. CDR3 DNA sequence: TGTGCCAGCAGCGTAAGACCCGAAATCACTGAAGCTTTCTTT. This translates into CASSVRPEITEAFF.

The V gene is TRBV10-3, the J gene TRBJ1-4; D unresolved. This CDR3 comprises 14 residues. Trimming stripped 5 bases from V and 7 bases from J, with 14 bases between. The V gene's germline CDR1 is ENHRY and CDR2 SYGVKD. In nucleotides, the CDR3 is TGTGCCATCAGTTCCAGTTCCTACAGTGAAAAACTGTTTTTT. This translates into CAISSSSYSEKLFF.

This clonotype was picked up one time. The chain recombines TRBV7-2 with TRBJ2-5; no reliable D call. CDR1 is SGHTA, CDR2 FQGNSA, per germline. V was shortened by 1 base and J by 3 bases, with 12 bases between the two germline ends. The length of the CDR3 is 15 residues. This chain's CDR3 is CASSLVVSLKETQYF. CDR3 sequence (DNA): TGTGCCAGCAGCTTAGTTGTCAGCCTTAAAGAGACCCAGTACTTC.

The J gene is TRBJ2-5, the V gene TRBV15; D possibly corresponds to TRBD1 (6 bases). This CDR3 has 15 amino acids. Germline lookup yields CDR1 LNHNV and CDR2 YYDKDF (reference sequence). V lost 0 bases to trimming and J lost 1 base, with 9 bases between them. The CDR3 loop reads CATSRDSGVQETQYF. The CDR3 region has the DNA TGTGCCACCAGCAGAGATTCAGGGGTCCAAGAGACCCAGTACTTC.

This clonotype was counted ten times or more. This chain connects TRBV29-1 to TRBJ2-7; 9 positions agree with TRBD1. The CDR3 has 13 residues. V gave up 5 bases and J gave up 6 bases; unmatched junction bases: 8. Per the germline V gene, CDR1 is SQVTM and CDR2 is ANQGSEA. In DNA form, the CDR3 reads TGCAGCGTTTCACAGGGGGCAGGTTTCGAGCAGTACTTC. It codes for CSVSQGAGFEQYF.

The chain joins TRBV2 to TRBJ2-3; D is undetermined. Germline CDR1 SNHLY, CDR2 FYNNEI. The CDR3 covers 14 residues. The germline V and J ends were trimmed by 4 bases and 5 bases, with 13 bases remaining between them. CDR3 DNA sequence: TGTGCCAGCAGTGTTCGTTTAGGGTTAGATACGCAGTATTTT. Translating it yields CASSVRLGLDTQYF.

The sample holds a few counts of this clonotype. The chain employs TRBV30 and TRBJ1-1; a possible D gene is TRBD1 (6 bases). Germline CDR1 reads GTSNPN; CDR2 reads SVGIG (reference sequence). V was cut by 3 bases and J by 2 bases, with 10 bases left in between. The CDR3 is 13 amino acids. CDR3: CAWSGQPNTEAFF. The CDR3 coding sequence is TGTGCCTGGAGCGGACAGCCTAACACTGAAGCTTTCTTT.

There are a few counts of this clonotype. This chain uses TRBV10-3 with TRBJ2-2; D gene unclear. The CDR3 contains 14 residues. CDR1 and CDR2 from the germline V gene are ENHRY and SYGVKD. V was pared by 1 base and J by 5 bases, with 8 bases between. The CDR3 sequence: CAISELQGTGELFF. In nucleotides, the CDR3 is TGTGCCATCAGTGAGTTACAAGGAACCGGGGAGCTGTTTTTT.

V usage is TRBV20-1 and J usage is TRBJ2-1; 7 bases align to TRBD1. The germline V gene encodes CDR1 DFQATT and CDR2 SNEGSKA (reference sequence). This CDR3 region has 13 residues. V was pared by 5 bases and J by 5 bases, with 6 bases of the junction left unmatched. The CDR3 DNA sequence: TGCAGTGCTCCGGACAGGAATAACAATGAGCAGTTCTTC. This gives the protein CSAPDRNNNEQFF.

This clonotype was seen more than once but under ten times. The J gene is TRBJ2-7, the V gene TRBV6-5, with D unresolved. There are 12 residues in the CDR3. V dropped 5 bases and J dropped 2 bases, with 7 bases sitting between them. Germline CDR1 MNHEY, CDR2 SVGAGI. The CDR3, as DNA: TGTGCCAGCAGTCCCACCCCCTACGAGCAGTACTTC. This encodes CASSPTPYEQYF.

In its sample, this clonotype was seen a few times. The chain is built from TRBV28 and TRBJ2-1; weak D call: TRBD2 (5 bases). Trimming took off 4 bases at V and 4 bases at J, with 14 bases between the two ends. CDR3 length equals 15 residues. From germline, CDR1 is MDHEN and CDR2 SYDVKM. The CDR3 spells CASSSGKPTYNEQFF. DNA of the CDR3: TGTGCCAGCAGTTCCGGGAAACCTACATACAATGAGCAGTTCTTC. Supplemented by reference TRBV28 and TRBJ2-1, the full variable domain reads DVKVTQSSRYLVKRTGEKVFLECVQDMDHENMFWYRQDPGLGLRLIYFSYDVKMKEKGDIPEGYSVSREKKERFSLILESASTNQTSMYLCASSSGKPTYNEQFFGPGTRLTVL.